These T cell receptor beta chains were read from a single sample in a study of blood T cell repertoires in COVID-19. Using immunoSEQ multiplex PCR, the repertoire was profiled, and TCRdb retains in-frame clones only, with some absent. The repertoire consists of roughly 13,000 clones, with more than 65% occurring once and the leading ten covering roughly 30%. The specimen sequenced was peripheral blood. These receptors were collected from a woman aged 50 to 60 with active or convalescent COVID-19. Each CDR3 is given with its conserved first and last residue. Size is stated for part of the rows, as once, few or many counts, or as a class when the clone is expanded.

v_call	j_call	clone_size	cdr3_aa
TRBV4-1	TRBJ1-6	.	CASSQGRGGHSPLHF
TRBV2	TRBJ1-3	.	CASSVIQGPGRNTIYF
TRBV7-6	TRBJ2-1	.	CASSLAGASQFF
TRBV28	TRBJ2-7	.	CASSRQGWGSYEQYF
TRBV11-2	TRBJ1-2	few	CASSLAGNYGYTF
TRBV4-1	TRBJ1-2	.	CASSPRGRIYGYTF
TRBV7-8	TRBJ1-5	.	CASSLQGGNQPQHF
TRBV7-6	TRBJ2-1	.	CASSPTVLGEQFF
TRBV4-2	TRBJ2-1	.	CASSQGQEQFF
TRBV10-3	TRBJ2-1	.	CAISGYPDRGDNEQFF